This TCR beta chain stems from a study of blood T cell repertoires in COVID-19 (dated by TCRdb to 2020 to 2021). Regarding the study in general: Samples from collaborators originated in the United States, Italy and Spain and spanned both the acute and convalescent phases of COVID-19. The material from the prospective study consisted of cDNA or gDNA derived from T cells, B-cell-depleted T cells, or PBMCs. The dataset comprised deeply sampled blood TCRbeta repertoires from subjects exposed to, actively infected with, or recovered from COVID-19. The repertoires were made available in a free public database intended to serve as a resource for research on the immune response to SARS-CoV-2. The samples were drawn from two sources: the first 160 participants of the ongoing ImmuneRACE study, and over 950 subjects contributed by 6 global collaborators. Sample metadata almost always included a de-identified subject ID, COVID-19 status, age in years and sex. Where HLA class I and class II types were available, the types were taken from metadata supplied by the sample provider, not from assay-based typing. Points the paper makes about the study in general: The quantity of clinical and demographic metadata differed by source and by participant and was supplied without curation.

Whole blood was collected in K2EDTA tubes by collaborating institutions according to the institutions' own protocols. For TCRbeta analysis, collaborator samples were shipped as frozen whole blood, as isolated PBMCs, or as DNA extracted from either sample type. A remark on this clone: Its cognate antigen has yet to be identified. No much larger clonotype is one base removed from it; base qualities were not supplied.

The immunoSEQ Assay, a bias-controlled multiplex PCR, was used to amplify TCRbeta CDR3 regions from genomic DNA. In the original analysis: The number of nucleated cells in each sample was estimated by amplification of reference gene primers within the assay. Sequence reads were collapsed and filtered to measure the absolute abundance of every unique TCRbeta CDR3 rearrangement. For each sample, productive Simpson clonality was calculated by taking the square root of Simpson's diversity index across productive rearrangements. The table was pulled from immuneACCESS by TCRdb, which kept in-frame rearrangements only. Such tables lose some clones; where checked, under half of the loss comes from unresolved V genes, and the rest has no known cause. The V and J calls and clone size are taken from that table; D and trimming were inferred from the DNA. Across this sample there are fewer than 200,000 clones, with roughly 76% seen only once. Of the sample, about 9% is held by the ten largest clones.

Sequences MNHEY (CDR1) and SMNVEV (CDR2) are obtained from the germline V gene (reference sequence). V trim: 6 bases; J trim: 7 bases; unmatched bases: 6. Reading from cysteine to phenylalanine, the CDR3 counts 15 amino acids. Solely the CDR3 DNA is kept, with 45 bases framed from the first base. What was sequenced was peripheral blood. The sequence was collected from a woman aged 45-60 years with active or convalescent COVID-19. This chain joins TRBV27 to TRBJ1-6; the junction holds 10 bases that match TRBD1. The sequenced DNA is TGTGCCAGCAGCCAAGGACAGGGGGGGAATTCACCCCTCCACTTT. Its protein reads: CASSQGQGGNSPLHF.